The T cell receptor beta chain under discussion was sequenced for a study of T cell repertoires and HLA-DP antigens. Amplification used primers for 54 TRBV and 13 TRBJ segments. This table comes from immunoSEQ multiplex PCR, and its TCRdb copy is limited to in-frame clones, with some not included. Among roughly 120,000 clones listed, 92% were seen once. On this clone: Its antigen is as yet unknown.

Per the germline V gene, CDR1 is SGHTA and CDR2 is FQGNSA. CDR3 length equals 14 residues. V lost 5 bases to trimming and J lost 5 bases, with 13 bases between them. The V and J genes are TRBV7-2 and TRBJ1-5, with D possibly TRBD1 on 5 matching bases. The sequenced material came from CD4+ T cells from PBMCs. This clonotype originated in a woman between 18 and 29 years old in good health and CMV-seronegative. The CDR3 reads CASSLQGGHQPQHF. As DNA, the CDR3 is TGTGCCAGCAGCCTTCAGGGTGGGCATCAGCCCCAGCATTTT.